What follows are 29 T cell receptor beta chains derived from one specimen sequenced in a study of siplizumab effects on memory and regulatory T cells. Measured with immunoSEQ multiplex PCR; TCRdb has only the in-frame clones, and not every one. Here the sample spans some 100,000 clones, more than 90% being singletons. The specimen sequenced was CD4+ T cells sorted from blood. These receptors were taken from a human donor in good health. Some clones in this sample may be carry-over from other donors' samples.

The chain joins TRBV5-6 to TRBJ2-5, with TRBD2 matching over 7 bases. Trimming at V came to 4 bases and at J to 5 bases, leaving 11 bases not matched to a gene. The CDR3 extends over 15 amino acids. Looked up from germline, CDR1 is SGHDT and CDR2 is YYEEEE. CDR3 sequence: CASSRRALGGETQYF. The CDR3 DNA follows: TGTGCCAGCAGCCGTAGAGCCCTGGGGGGGGAGACCCAGTACTTC.

The V call is TRBV27, the J call TRBJ1-2; 11 bases align to TRBD1. The CDR3 length is 19 residues. Germline CDR1 is MNHEY and CDR2 is SMNVEV (reference sequence). The junction had 14 bases not matched to a gene; V was cut back by 5 bases and J by 0 bases. The CDR3 coding sequence is TGTGCCAGCAGTACTACAACCCGGGACAGGGGGGACTCTAACTATGGCTACACCTTC. Amino acid sequence: CASSTTTRDRGDSNYGYTF.

V is TRBV6-4 and J is TRBJ2-3; TRBD1 aligns across 7 bases. Trimming took 4 bases from V and 2 from J; bases not matched to a gene: 3. Germline V gene data show CDR1 as MRHNA and CDR2 as SNTAGT. The length of the CDR3 is 14 residues. CDR3 DNA sequence: TGTGCCAGCAGTGCGGACAGGATCACAGATACGCAGTATTTT. Protein product: CASSADRITDTQYF.

The chain recombines TRBV18 with TRBJ2-1; D is uncertain. Germline CDR1 is KGHSH and CDR2 is LQKENI. The CDR3 totals 13 residues. Between the trimmed V and J ends, which lost 6 bases and 2 bases, there was a span of 8 bases. CDR3 residues: CASSPNTYNEQFF. The DNA for the CDR3 is TGTGCCAGCTCCCCCAATACCTACAATGAGCAGTTCTTC.

The V gene is TRBV5-1, the J gene TRBJ2-3; D gene uncertain. The CDR3 spans 15 residues. Trimming removed 0 bases from V and 1 base from J, with 9 bases in between. The germline CDR1 and CDR2 sequences are SGHRS and YFSETQ. The DNA of the CDR3 is TGCGCCAGCAGCTTGGAGGCAAAGGGCACAGATACGCAGTATTTT. This codes for CASSLEAKGTDTQYF.

This chain connects TRBV27 to TRBJ2-2, with 9 bases lining up with TRBD1. The V gene end was trimmed by 6 bases and the J gene end by 0 bases; junction bases not matched to a gene: 8. Germline V gene data show CDR1 as MNHEY and CDR2 as SMNVEV (reference sequence). CDR3 length: 17 residues. In nucleotides, the CDR3 is TGTGCCAGCAGCCGACAGGGGGGAAGTACGAACACCGGGGAGCTGTTTTTT. Its translation is CASSRQGGSTNTGELFF.

The sample holds a few counts of this clone. The rearrangement joins TRBV9 to TRBJ2-3; D possibly corresponds to TRBD2 (6 bases). This CDR3 contains 16 residues. V lost 0 bases and J lost 4, with 15 bases in between. In germline, CDR1 is SGDLS, CDR2 YYNGEE. In DNA, the CDR3 is TGTGCCAGCAGCGTAGGCAGTAGCACGGGGGCAGATACGCAGTATTTT. Protein: CASSVGSSTGADTQYF.

V usage is TRBV7-2 and J usage is TRBJ2-4, with 7 bases that match TRBD1. V lost 6 bases, J lost 1 base, and 3 bases stayed unmatched. Germline CDR1 and CDR2: SGHTA and FQGNSA. The CDR3 has 14 residues. CDR3 nucleotides: TGTGCCAGCAGGCAGACAGGGGCCAAAAACATTCAGTACTTC. Translation gives CASRQTGAKNIQYF.

The chain employs TRBV18 and TRBJ1-1; no firm D call. Germline V gene lookup returns CDR1 KGHSH and CDR2 LQKENI. The CDR3 is made up of 14 amino acids. V was cut by 5 bases and J by 1 base, with 11 bases left in between. The CDR3 region is CASSASGKNTEAFF. DNA of the CDR3: TGTGCCAGCTCAGCGTCCGGGAAGAACACTGAAGCTTTCTTT.

The rearrangement uses TRBV5-6 and TRBJ2-7, with 16 bases that match TRBD2. The CDR3 contains 16 residues. V shed 3 bases and J 4 bases; nucleotides not matched to a gene: 4. From germline, CDR1 is SGHDT and CDR2 YYEEEE. The CDR3 sequence: CASSYGTSGRAYEQYF. CDR3 sequence (DNA): TGTGCCAGCAGCTACGGGACTAGCGGGAGGGCTTACGAGCAGTACTTC.

This clone was seen only once. The V and J genes are TRBV7-2 and TRBJ2-3, with 9 bases matching TRBD2. The CDR3 extends over 15 amino acids. Germline CDR1 and CDR2: SGHTA and FQGNSA. Losses at the gene ends were 4 bases for V and 6 bases for J; bases not matched to a gene: 8. CDR3 in amino acids: CASSSLAGMLDTQYF. The CDR3 DNA reads as TGTGCCAGCAGCTCGCTAGCGGGAATGTTGGATACGCAGTATTTT.

This clone appeared once. The sample has other DNA sequences that encode this CDR3 too. The V and J genes are TRBV12-5 and TRBJ2-7; 11 bases map to TRBD1. Germline V gene data show CDR1 as LGHNT and CDR2 as FRNRAP. This CDR3 is 14 amino acids long. The V and J ends lost 5 bases and 2 bases, in that order; junction bases with no gene match: 2. The CDR3 DNA reads TGTGCTAGTGGTCCGGGACAGGGGGCCTACGAGCAGTACTTC. It encodes CASGPGQGAYEQYF.

The V call is TRBV5-4, the J call TRBJ2-3; TRBD2 matches 9 bases. Germline V gene data show CDR1 as SGHNT and CDR2 as YYREEE (reference sequence). After removal of 6 bases from V and 1 base from J, the junction contained 6 bases not matched to a gene. The CDR3 extends over 15 amino acids. CDR3: CASTSGMGGTDTQYF. The CDR3 coding sequence is TGTGCCAGCACTAGCGGGATGGGGGGCACAGATACGCAGTATTTT.

The J gene is TRBJ2-3, the V gene TRBV2, with 11 positions matching TRBD2. This CDR3 has 15 residues. The V gene end was trimmed by 9 bases and the J gene end by 2 bases; junction bases not matched to a gene: 7. Germline V gene lookup returns CDR1 SNHLY and CDR2 FYNNEI. The CDR3 loop is CARAISGRATDTQYF. The CDR3 nucleotides read TGTGCCAGGGCGATTAGCGGGAGGGCCACAGATACGCAGTATTTT. Looking up the rest from reference TRBV2 and TRBJ2-3 gives the full variable domain: EPEVTQTPSHQVTQMGQEVILRCVPISNHLYFYWYRQILGQKVEFLVSFYNNEISEKSEIFDDQFSVERPDGSNFTLKIRSTKLEDSAMYFCARAISGRATDTQYFGPGTRLTVL.

V and J are TRBV10-2 and TRBJ2-7, with D unresolved. Trimming removed 8 bases from V and 2 bases from J, with 4 bases in between. The CDR3 has 10 amino acids. Germline CDR1 is WSHSY and CDR2 is SAAADI. The CDR3 region is CASGTYEQYF. The CDR3 DNA reads TGCGCCAGCGGTACCTACGAGCAGTACTTC.

The V gene is TRBV2, the J gene TRBJ1-4; 7 positions agree with TRBD1. The CDR3 contains 17 residues. J was trimmed by 7 bases and V by 8 bases; bases with no gene match: 19. Germline-derived CDR1 and CDR2 are SNHLY and FYNNEI. The CDR3 loop reads CASYKSGREGASEKLFF. In DNA form, the CDR3 reads TGTGCCAGCTATAAGAGCGGACGGGAGGGGGCAAGTGAAAAACTGTTTTTT.

The chain uses TRBV10-3 and TRBJ2-2, with 9 bases aligning to TRBD2. CDR1 is ENHRY, CDR2 SYGVKD, per germline. J lost 7 bases, V lost 4 bases, and 7 bases had no gene match. The CDR3 covers 15 residues. For the CDR3, the DNA is TGTGCCATCAGTGCGGCGGGAGGGACCAACGGGGAGCTGTTTTTT. It translates to CAISAAGGTNGELFF.

V usage is TRBV10-3 and J usage is TRBJ2-3; a weak D match, TRBD1 (7 bases). The CDR3 covers 13 residues. V was clipped by 10 bases and J by 5 bases, with 16 bases between them. Per the germline V gene, CDR1 is ENHRY and CDR2 is SYGVKD. DNA of the CDR3: TGTGCCACTCGGAGGGGGCAGGTAGATACGCAGTATTTT. This encodes CATRRGQVDTQYF.

CDR3 sequence (DNA): TGTGCCACCAGCAGAGATCTCGCCAGGGGAGGAACTGAAGCTTTCTTT. Protein: CATSRDLARGGTEAFF. The genes are TRBV15 and TRBJ1-1; D possibly corresponds to TRBD1 (6 bases). Germline-derived CDR1 and CDR2 are LNHNV and YYDKDF (reference sequence). This CDR3 is 16 amino acids long. Deletions cut 0 bases from V and 5 bases from J, with 16 bases between.

V gene TRBV29-1 combines with J gene TRBJ1-1, with a weak D call TRBD1 (5 bases). Germline V gives CDR1 SQVTM, CDR2 ANQGSEA. Trimming removed 7 bases from V and 1 base from J, with 10 bases in between. CDR3 length: 12 amino acids. The CDR3 nucleotides are TGCAGCGCGGGGGACCAGAACACTGAAGCTTTCTTT. Translating it yields CSAGDQNTEAFF.

J is TRBJ2-1 and V is TRBV5-5, with 15 bases fitting TRBD2. Germline CDR1 and CDR2: SGHKS and YYEKEE (reference sequence). CDR3 length: 15 amino acids. Trimming removed 3 bases from V and 10 bases from J; junction bases left unmatched: 5. CDR3 nucleotides: TGTGCCAGCAGCTCCCCCGGGACTAGCGGGAGGGAGCAGTTCTTC. Amino acids: CASSSPGTSGREQFF.

The chain carries TRBV6-5 and TRBJ2-3, with no clear D. Germline V gene sequence: CDR1 MNHEY, CDR2 SVGAGI. The CDR3 spans 13 residues. V lost 3 bases, J lost 3 bases, and 7 bases lay in between. The CDR3 sequence: CASSYIRTDTQYF. The DNA of the CDR3 is TGTGCCAGCAGTTATATAAGGACAGATACGCAGTATTTT.

This clone has only one observation. The rearrangement links TRBV6-6 to TRBJ2-3; the match to TRBD1 covers 9 bases. The CDR3 extends over 16 amino acids. Per germline, CDR1 MNHNY and CDR2 SVGAGI (reference sequence). Trimming removed 6 bases from V and 4 bases from J; junction bases left unmatched: 11. CDR3: CASRGEGQGSSDTQYF. The CDR3, as DNA: TGTGCCAGCAGGGGCGAGGGACAGGGATCCTCAGATACGCAGTATTTT.

CDR3 region: CASSQDLGRASGARDTQYF. The CDR3 nucleotides are TGTGCCAGCAGCCAAGATCTGGGTCGGGCTAGCGGGGCCCGGGATACGCAGTATTTT. This rearrangement joins TRBV4-2 to TRBJ2-3; 9 bases align to TRBD2. The CDR3 covers 19 residues. V was pared by 0 bases and J by 6 bases, with 16 bases of the junction left unmatched. Germline-derived CDR1 and CDR2 are LGHNA and YNFKEQ.

The J gene is TRBJ2-7, the V gene TRBV5-1; D perhaps matches TRBD1 (6 bases). Trimming removed 5 bases from V and 1 base from J, with 19 bases in between. The CDR3 runs 16 residues. CDR1 and CDR2 (germline): SGHRS, YFSETQ. Written as DNA, the CDR3 is TGCGCCAGCAGTGGCAGACAGGTGCTACAATCCTACGAGCAGTACTTC. Amino acid sequence: CASSGRQVLQSYEQYF.

This rearrangement joins TRBV6-5 to TRBJ2-1; 9 bases fit TRBD1. Germline V CDR1 and CDR2: MNHEY, SVGAGI. The CDR3 covers 16 residues. With V trimmed by 2 bases and J by 8 bases, 10 bases remained unmatched. CDR3 sequence: CASSYQDRGLLDEQFF. The CDR3 region has the DNA TGTGCCAGCAGTTACCAGGACAGGGGACTGTTGGATGAGCAGTTCTTC.

Note on this clone: Mismatch with germline at one junction end may stem from a read error. The V and J genes are TRBV7-7 and TRBJ2-2, with 7 bases matching TRBD1. This CDR3 is 16 amino acids long. Germline CDR1 SSHAT, CDR2 FNYEAQ (reference sequence). This CDR3 reads CASSLVGGANTGELFF. The CDR3 DNA sequence: TGTGCTAGCAGCTTAGTAGGGGGCGCGAACACCGGGGAGCTGTTTTTT.

Here the CDR3 reads CASSPDRVPSGTEAFF. The CDR3 bases are TGCGCCAGCAGTCCAGACAGGGTCCCTTCGGGCACTGAAGCTTTCTTT. The gene calls are TRBV10-1 and TRBJ1-1, with TRBD1 matching over 7 bases. CDR3 length: 16 amino acids. Germline CDR1 reads WNHNN; CDR2 reads SYGVQD (reference sequence). The trim removed 5 bases at V and 4 bases at J, leaving 13 bases unmatched.

This chain connects TRBV18 to TRBJ1-1; 8 bases align to TRBD1. V gave up 2 bases and J gave up 1 base; unmatched junction bases: 3. CDR1 and CDR2 from the germline V gene are KGHSH and LQKENI. The CDR3 runs to 15 residues. The CDR3 loop is CASSPFGQGNTEAFF. Here the CDR3 DNA reads TGTGCCAGCTCACCATTTGGACAGGGGAACACTGAAGCTTTCTTT.